This T cell receptor (beta chain) was recovered during a study of blood T cell repertoires in COVID-19. In this sample, this clone turned up once. Method: immunoSEQ multiplex PCR; TCRdb's copy keeps in-frame clones and lacks some. The sample shows 150,000 to 250,000 clones, 87% of them seen only once. The ends were cut back, 0 bases at V and 4 bases at J, with 14 bases in the middle. CDR3 length: 16 residues. The germline V gene has CDR1 LGHNA and CDR2 YNFKEQ. The V call is TRBV4-2, the J call TRBJ2-3; D is possibly TRBD2 (5 bases). The source material was PBMCs or T cells enriched from blood (not recorded which). The source of this sequence is a woman aged 25 to 45 who had recovered from COVID-19. DNA of the CDR3: TGTGCCAGCAGCCAAGAGTTTGGACTGCCTTCAGATACGCAGTATTTT. It translates to CASSQEFGLPSDTQYF.